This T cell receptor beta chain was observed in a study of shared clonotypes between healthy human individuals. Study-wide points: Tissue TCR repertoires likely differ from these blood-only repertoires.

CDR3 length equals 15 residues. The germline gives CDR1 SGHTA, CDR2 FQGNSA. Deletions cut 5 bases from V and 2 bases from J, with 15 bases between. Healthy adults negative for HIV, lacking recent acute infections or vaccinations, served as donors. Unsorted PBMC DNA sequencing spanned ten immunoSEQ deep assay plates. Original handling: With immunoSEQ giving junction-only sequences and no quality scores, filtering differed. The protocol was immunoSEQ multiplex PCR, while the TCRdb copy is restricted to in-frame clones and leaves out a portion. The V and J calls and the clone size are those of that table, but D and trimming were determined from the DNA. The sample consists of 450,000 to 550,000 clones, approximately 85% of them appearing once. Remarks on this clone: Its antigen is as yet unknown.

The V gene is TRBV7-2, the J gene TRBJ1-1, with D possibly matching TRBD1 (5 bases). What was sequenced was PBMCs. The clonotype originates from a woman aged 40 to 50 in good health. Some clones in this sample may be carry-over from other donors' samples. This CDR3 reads CASSLTTVLNTEAFF. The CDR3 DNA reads TGTGCCAGCAGCCTTACGACAGTTCTCAACACTGAAGCTTTCTTT.